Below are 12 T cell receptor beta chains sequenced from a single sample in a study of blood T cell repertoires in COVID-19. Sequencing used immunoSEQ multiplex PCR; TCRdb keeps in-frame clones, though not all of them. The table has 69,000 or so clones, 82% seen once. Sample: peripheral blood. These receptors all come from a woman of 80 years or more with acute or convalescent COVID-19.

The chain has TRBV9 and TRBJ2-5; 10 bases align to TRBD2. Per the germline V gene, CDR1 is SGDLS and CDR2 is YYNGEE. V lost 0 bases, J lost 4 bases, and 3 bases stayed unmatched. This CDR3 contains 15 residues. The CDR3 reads CASSVGAGGLETQYF. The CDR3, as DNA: TGTGCCAGCAGCGTAGGAGCGGGGGGGCTAGAGACCCAGTACTTC.

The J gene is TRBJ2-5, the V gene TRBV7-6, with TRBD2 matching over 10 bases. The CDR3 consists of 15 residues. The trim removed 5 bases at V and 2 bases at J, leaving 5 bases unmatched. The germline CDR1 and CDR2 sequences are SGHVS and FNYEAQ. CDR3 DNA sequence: TGTGCCAGCAGCCGTTCAGCGGGGGGGCAAGAGACCCAGTACTTC. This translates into CASSRSAGGQETQYF.

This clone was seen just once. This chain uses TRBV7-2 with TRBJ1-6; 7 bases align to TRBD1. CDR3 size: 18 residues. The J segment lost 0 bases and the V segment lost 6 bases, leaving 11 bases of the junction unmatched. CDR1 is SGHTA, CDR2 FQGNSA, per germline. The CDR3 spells CASRFGTGASSYNSPLHF. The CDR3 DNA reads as TGTGCCAGCAGATTTGGTACAGGGGCGTCCTCCTATAATTCACCCCTCCACTTT.

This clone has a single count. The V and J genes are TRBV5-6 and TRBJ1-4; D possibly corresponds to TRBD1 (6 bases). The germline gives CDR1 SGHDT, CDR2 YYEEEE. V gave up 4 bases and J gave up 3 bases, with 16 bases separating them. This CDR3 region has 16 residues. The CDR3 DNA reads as TGTGCCAGCAGCCCAGACTCAGGGGCCTCTAATGAAAAACTGTTTTTT. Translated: CASSPDSGASNEKLFF. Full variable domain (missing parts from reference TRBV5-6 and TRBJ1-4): DAGVTQSPTHLIKTRGQQVTLRCSPKSGHDTVSWYQQALGQGPQFIFQYYEEEERQRGNFPDRFSGHQFPNYSSELNVNALLLGDSALYLCASSPDSGASNEKLFFGSGTQLSVL.

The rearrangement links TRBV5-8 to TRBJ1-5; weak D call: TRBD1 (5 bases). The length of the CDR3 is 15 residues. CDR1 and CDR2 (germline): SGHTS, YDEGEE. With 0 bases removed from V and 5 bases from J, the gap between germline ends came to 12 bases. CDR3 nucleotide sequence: TGTGCCAGCAGCTTGGGGGGCAGGACCCATCAGCCCCAGCATTTT. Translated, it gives CASSLGGRTHQPQHF.

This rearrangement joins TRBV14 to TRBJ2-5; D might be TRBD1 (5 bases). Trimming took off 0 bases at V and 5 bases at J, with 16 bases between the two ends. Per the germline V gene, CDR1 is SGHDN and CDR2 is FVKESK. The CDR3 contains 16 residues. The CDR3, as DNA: TGTGCCAGCAGCCAAGACTCGGGCAGGGCATCGGAGACCCAGTACTTC. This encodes CASSQDSGRASETQYF.

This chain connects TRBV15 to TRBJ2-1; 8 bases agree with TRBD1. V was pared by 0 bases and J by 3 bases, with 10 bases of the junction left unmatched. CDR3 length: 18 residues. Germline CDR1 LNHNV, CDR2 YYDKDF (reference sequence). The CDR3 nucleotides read TGTGCCACCAGCAGAGATGGTCGGTACAGGGGGATCTACAATGAGCAGTTCTTC. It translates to CATSRDGRYRGIYNEQFF. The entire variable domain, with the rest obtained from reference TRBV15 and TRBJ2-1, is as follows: DAMVIQNPRYQVTQFGKPVTLSCSQTLNHNVMYWYQQKSSQAPKLLFHYYDKDFNNEADTPDNFQSRRPNTSFCFLDIRSPGLGDTAMYLCATSRDGRYRGIYNEQFFGPGTRLTVL.

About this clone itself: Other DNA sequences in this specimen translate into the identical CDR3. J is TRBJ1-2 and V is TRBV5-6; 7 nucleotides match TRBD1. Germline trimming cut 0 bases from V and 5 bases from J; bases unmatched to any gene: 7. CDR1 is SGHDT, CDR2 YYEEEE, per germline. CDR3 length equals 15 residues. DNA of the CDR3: TGTGCCAGCAGCTTGGTTACAGGGGTCGGATATGGCTACACCTTC. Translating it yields CASSLVTGVGYGYTF.

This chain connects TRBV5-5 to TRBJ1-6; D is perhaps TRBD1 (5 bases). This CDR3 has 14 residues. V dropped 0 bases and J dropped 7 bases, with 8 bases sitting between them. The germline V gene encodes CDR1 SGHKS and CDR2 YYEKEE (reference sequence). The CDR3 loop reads CASSLDQGNSPLHF. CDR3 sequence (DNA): TGTGCCAGCAGCTTGGACCAGGGAAATTCACCCCTCCACTTT.

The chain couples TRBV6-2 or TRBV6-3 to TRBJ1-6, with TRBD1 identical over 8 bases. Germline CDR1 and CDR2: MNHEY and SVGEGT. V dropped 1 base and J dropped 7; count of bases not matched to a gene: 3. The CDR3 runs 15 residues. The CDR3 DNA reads TGTGCCAGCAGTTACTATCGGACAGGGAATTCACCCCTCCACTTT. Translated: CASSYYRTGNSPLHF.

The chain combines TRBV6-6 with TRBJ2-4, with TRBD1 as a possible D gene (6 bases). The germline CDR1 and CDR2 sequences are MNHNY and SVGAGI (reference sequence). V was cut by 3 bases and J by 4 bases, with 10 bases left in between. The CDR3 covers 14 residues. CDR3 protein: CASSYSDRKNIQYF. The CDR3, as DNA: TGTGCCAGCAGTTATTCGGACAGAAAAAACATTCAGTACTTC.

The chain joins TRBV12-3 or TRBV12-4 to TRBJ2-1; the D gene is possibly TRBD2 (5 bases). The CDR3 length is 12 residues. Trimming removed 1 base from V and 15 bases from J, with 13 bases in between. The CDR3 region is CASSLGAGESFF. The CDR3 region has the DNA TGTGCCAGCAGTTTAGGGGCGGGTGAGTCGTTCTTC.